The 17 T cell receptor beta chains below all came from one sample that was sequenced in a study of control samples from healthy donors and cancer patients. Clones were read by immunoSEQ multiplex PCR, and TCRdb kept only the in-frame ones, dropping some. The data show under 140,000 clones, 88% seen once. Sequencing was carried out using PBMCs. Receptor source: a woman aged 55-69 years with lung cancer.

This clone has only a few counts. V gene TRBV24-1 combines with J gene TRBJ1-5; D might be TRBD1 (5 bases). The CDR3 runs to 14 residues. V lost 7 bases, J lost 0 bases, and 9 bases lay in between. Germline CDR1 KGHDR, CDR2 SFDVKD. CDR3 bases: TGTGCCACCAGCAGCAGGGATAGCAATCAGCCCCAGCATTTT. Translated: CATSSRDSNQPQHF.

This clone was seen once. The chain combines TRBV5-1 with TRBJ1-1; perhaps TRBD1 as D (5 bases). The CDR3 consists of 16 residues. Trimming cost V 2 bases and J 1 base, with 15 bases left between them. Per germline, CDR1 SGHRS and CDR2 YFSETQ. CDR3 sequence: CASSFEEGMSNTEAFF. The CDR3 nucleotides are TGCGCCAGCAGCTTCGAGGAGGGGATGTCGAACACTGAAGCTTTCTTT.

V usage is TRBV21-1 and J usage is TRBJ2-7. TRBV21-1 is a recognized pseudogene. The length of the CDR3 is 11 residues. Here the CDR3 DNA reads TGTGCCAGCAGTGTAATGGGGGAGCAGTACTTC. Its translation: CASSVMGEQYF.

The rearrangement joins TRBV6-5 to TRBJ2-7; 13 bases align to TRBD2. The CDR3 is made up of 14 amino acids. The V gene end was trimmed by 11 bases and the J gene end by 5 bases; junction bases not matched to a gene: 9. Germline V CDR1 and CDR2: MNHEY, SVGAGI. CDR3: CAGALAGGFDEQYF. In DNA, the CDR3 is TGTGCCGGGGCACTAGCGGGAGGGTTTGACGAGCAGTACTTC.

The chain joins TRBV5-6 to TRBJ1-2; 8 bases fit TRBD1. Germline CDR1 reads SGHDT; CDR2 reads YYEEEE. Losses at the gene ends were 4 bases for V and 5 bases for J; bases not matched to a gene: 4. The CDR3 is made up of 13 amino acids. The CDR3 region has the DNA TGTGCCAGCAGCCGCGGGACAGGTTATGGCTACACCTTC. It specifies CASSRGTGYGYTF.

The chain is built from TRBV6-2 or TRBV6-3 and TRBJ1-2, with D tentatively TRBD1 (5 bases). This CDR3 has 13 residues. Trimming cost V 0 bases and J 7 bases, with 9 bases left between them. The V gene's germline CDR1 is MNHEY and CDR2 SVGEGT. The DNA for the CDR3 is TGTGCCAGCAGTTACTCGGACAATGCTGGCTACACCTTC. Translation: CASSYSDNAGYTF.

V is TRBV19 and J is TRBJ2-2; 7 bases line up with TRBD1. In germline, CDR1 is LNHDA, CDR2 SQIVND (reference sequence). The CDR3 totals 14 residues. The V and J ends lost 8 bases and 4 bases, in that order; junction bases with no gene match: 7. The CDR3 spells CASRADRVTGELFF. The CDR3, as DNA: TGTGCCAGTCGAGCTGACAGGGTCACCGGGGAGCTGTTTTTT.

The chain is built from TRBV19 and TRBJ1-2, with D perhaps matching TRBD1 (6 bases). The V and J ends lost 0 bases and 8 bases respectively, with 16 bases between them. The CDR3 loop spans 15 amino acids. Germline values: CDR1 LNHDA, CDR2 SQIVND (reference sequence). Here the CDR3 reads CASSIDRLRGAGYTF. The CDR3 nucleotides read TGTGCCAGTAGTATAGATCGGTTAAGGGGGGCCGGCTACACCTTC.

Note on this clone: The junction differs from germline at one of its ends, possibly a read error. The rearrangement joins TRBV7-8 to TRBJ1-5; possibly TRBD1 for D (6 bases). Germline CDR1 SGHVS, CDR2 FQNEAQ. The CDR3 is made up of 16 amino acids. The CDR3 DNA reads TGTGCCAGCAGCCCAGGGGCAGGCTATAGCAATCAGCCTCAGCATTTT. It codes for CASSPGAGYSNQPQHF.

The V call is TRBV18, the J call TRBJ2-5; 10 bases agree with TRBD1. This CDR3 has 14 amino acids. The germline V gene encodes CDR1 KGHSH and CDR2 LQKENI. The ends lost 6 bases at V and 4 bases at J; junction bases unmatched: 5. The CDR3 region has the DNA TGTGCCAGCTCGATCGGACAGGGGGGAGAGACCCAGTACTTC. This sequence encodes CASSIGQGGETQYF.

In its sample, this clone was seen once. This rearrangement joins TRBV11-2 to TRBJ1-4; 7 positions agree with TRBD1. CDR1 is SGHAT, CDR2 FQNNGV, per germline. Trimming cost V 5 bases and J 7 bases; bases outside gene matches: 10. This CDR3 is 15 amino acids long. CDR3 DNA sequence: TGTGCCAGCAGCCTCAAGGGGGCCTCGGTTGAAAAACTGTTTTTT. The encoded protein is CASSLKGASVEKLFF.

V usage is TRBV6-2 or TRBV6-3 and J usage is TRBJ2-5, with a tentative D call TRBD1 (5 bases). The germline V gene encodes CDR1 MNHEY and CDR2 SVGEGT. V was clipped by 3 bases and J by 2 bases, with 13 bases between them. CDR3 length: 15 amino acids. CDR3 amino acids: CASSYGKTAQETQYF. The CDR3 DNA sequence: TGTGCCAGCAGTTATGGAAAGACAGCACAAGAGACCCAGTACTTC.

V and J are TRBV4-2 and TRBJ2-5; TRBD2 matches 10 bases. The germline gives CDR1 LGHNA, CDR2 YNFKEQ. The CDR3 extends over 19 amino acids. Germline trimming cut 0 bases from V and 5 bases from J; bases unmatched to any gene: 15. This CDR3 reads CASSQEGPSGGGRDETQYF. The CDR3 DNA follows: TGTGCCAGCAGCCAAGAGGGACCTAGCGGGGGAGGCCGGGATGAGACCCAGTACTTC.

J is TRBJ1-5 and V is TRBV7-9; TRBD1 matches 7 bases. Germline V gene lookup returns CDR1 SEHNR and CDR2 FQNEAQ (reference sequence). CDR3 length: 14 residues. V gave up 5 bases and J gave up 4 bases; unmatched junction bases: 5. The CDR3, as DNA: TGTGCCAGCAGCCGGCAGGGGGGAAATCAGCCCCAGCATTTT. This sequence encodes CASSRQGGNQPQHF.

This clone was seen more than once but under ten times. The CDR3 nucleotides read TGTGCCAGCAGCCCGGGACAGGGGGAAAATTCACCCCTCCACTTT. This translates into CASSPGQGENSPLHF. The chain combines TRBV3-1 (or the pseudogene TRBV3-2) with TRBJ1-6; TRBD1 matches at 11 bases. Germline CDR1 reads LGHDT; CDR2 reads YNNKEL (reference sequence). V dropped 4 bases and J dropped 7; count of bases not matched to a gene: 3. The CDR3 consists of 15 residues.

This clone was detected once. V and J are TRBV11-2 and TRBJ2-3; D uncertain. V lost 0 bases, J lost 2 bases, and 6 bases lay in between. The CDR3 is 14 residues long. Germline values: CDR1 SGHAT, CDR2 FQNNGV. The CDR3 is CASSLEPLTDTQYF. CDR3 nucleotide sequence: TGTGCCAGCAGCTTAGAACCCCTCACAGATACGCAGTATTTT.

The chain joins TRBV5-1 to TRBJ1-2; D remains unclear. This CDR3 region has 13 residues. CDR1 SGHRS and CDR2 YFSETQ come from the germline V gene. V lost 4 bases and J 3 bases, leaving 10 bases between the germline ends. The CDR3: CASSVDPYYGYTF. The DNA for the CDR3 is TGCGCCAGCAGCGTGGACCCCTACTATGGCTACACCTTC.